Sequencing of this TCR beta chain was carried out in a study of response to subunit inactivated influenza vaccine. The study, taken as a whole, reports: Each seasonal influenza vaccination recruits few new T cells, the authors suggested.

TCRdb reprocessed the RT-PCR reads via MiXCR and lists one record per CDR3 protein. The sample shows about 580,000 distinct CDR3 sequences, 14% of them seen only once. With respect to this clonotype: What it binds is not known.

Trimming cost V 5 bases and J 1 base; bases outside gene matches: 3. The CDR3 has 13 residues. In germline, CDR1 is DFQATT, CDR2 SNEGSKA (reference sequence). This TCR derives from a man aged 45-60 years who received an inactivated influenza vaccine. Material: PBMCs from blood, obtained 11 to 12 days after vaccination. The chain carries TRBV20-1 and TRBJ2-7, with 9 positions matching TRBD2. CDR3 DNA sequence: TGCAGTGCTTGGACTAGCGAGTCCTACGAGCAGTACTTC. This sequence encodes CSAWTSESYEQYF.